One TCR beta chain is described in this entry. The method was immunoSEQ multiplex PCR; TCRdb's version includes in-frame clones alone and lacks a portion of them. Among 25,000 to 40,000 clones, around 91% were seen once, and the ten largest hold approximately 3.6%. Looked up from germline, CDR1 is MNHEY and CDR2 is SVGAGI. CDR3 length equals 14 residues. V trimming: 6 bases; J trimming: 5 bases; junction bases outside the gene matches: 9. The data stem from a study of T cell changes during pregnancy in multiple sclerosis. The source is a female donor in good health, enrolled as a control in a pregnancy study. The chain employs TRBV6-5 and TRBJ2-7, with 8 bases identical to TRBD2. The starting material was CD8+ T cells from peripheral blood mononuclear cells, obtained in the second trimester of pregnancy. Written as DNA, the CDR3 is TGTGCCAGCAGGCCCCGGGGGGGCTTAGACGAGCAGTACTTC. Translating gives CASRPRGGLDEQYF.